The clone carrying this T cell receptor (beta chain) was seen a handful of times. Its matching antigen is unknown. The data derive from a study of identical twins. Trimming took 4 bases from V and 3 from J, leaving 10 bases between them. The CDR3 consists of 13 residues. Germline V CDR1 and CDR2: SQVTM, ANQGSEA. TCRdb itself ran the 5' RACE reads through MiXCR, one entry per CDR3 protein. The sample has fewer than 500,000 distinct CDR3 sequences; over 11% are singletons. Study-level points and caveats: Conclusions came from cross-sectional statistical analysis, not from following the same donors. The models gave estimates that fell short of the out-of-frame TCR alpha sharing seen in monozygotic twins. Whereas memory repertoires showed no such difference, abundant cord blood beta clonotypes carried fewer insertions.

The same data also went into a second study, on yellow fever vaccine responses in identical twins. According to that study: Reported findings indicate that twins' vaccine T cell responses seemed partially convergent, partially personalized.

This chain joins TRBV29-1 and TRBJ1-5; D gene ambiguous. The TCR sequence derives from a woman younger than 35 in good health. The specimen sequenced was CD4+ T cells sorted from blood. The CDR3 DNA sequence: TGCAGCGTTGCAGAAAATCTCAATCAGCCCCAGCATTTT. As protein: CSVAENLNQPQHF.